This T cell receptor (beta chain) is drawn from a study of PD-1 blockade in classical Hodgkin lymphoma (dated by TCRdb to the early 2020s). With respect to the entire study: Nivolumab dosing was 3 mg/kg intravenously every 2 weeks, continuing until either disease progression or unacceptable toxicity. The study used TCR beta sequencing and CyTOF to define a peripheral blood immune signature of response to PD-1 blockade in classical Hodgkin lymphoma. Broad study findings and their caveats: Baseline TCR diversity was reported to be lower in newly diagnosed patients than in healthy donors and to be lower still in relapsed/refractory patients. The study was limited to a single clinical trial cohort, and causes of repertoire differences, possibly disease activity or prior therapy, remained undefined. A significant rise by C4D1 was seen in CD4+ but not CD8+ TCR diversity (p=0.0027 vs p=0.16), with the rise being most apparent in complete responders (p=0.02). Lower diversity was seen in patients whose nivolumab began less than 1 year after ASCT, and these patients were left out of later analyses so that immune reconstitution would not confound the results. Baseline diversity similar to that of newly diagnosed patients was observed in trial patients achieving complete response, whereas significantly lower diversity was observed in partial responders and progressors.

In this sample, this clone turned up once. It has no known antigen specificity. No per-base quality is available; no much larger clone lies one base away. The label giving this sample's time point can be read as: cycle 2 day 1 (C2D1) of nivolumab. All trial patients had relapsed after autologous stem cell transplantation, with cohorts A, B and C differing in prior brentuximab vedotin exposure. The trial cohort comprised roughly 50 patients with relapsed/refractory classical Hodgkin lymphoma whose best overall responses were complete response, partial response or progressive disease. In the multi-cohort phase II CheckMate 205 trial, trial patients received single-agent nivolumab. Best overall response was determined by an independent review committee according to the 2007 International Working Group response criteria. PBMCs from the trial were collected at three points: immediately before nivolumab initiation (C1D1), and during therapy at cycle 2 day 1 and cycle 4 day 1. Peripheral blood was collected in 8 mL Vacutainer Cell Preparation Tubes, from which PBMCs were isolated by centrifugation and then cryopreserved.

V is pared back by 1 base and J by 0 bases, with 11 bases lying between the germline termini. CDR1 SGHAT and CDR2 FQNNGV are derived from the germline V gene. The CDR3 covers 16 residues, taking in both the cysteine and the phenylalanine. CDR3 DNA only is kept here, 48 bases in frame from base 1. The Qiagen DNeasy kit was used to extract genomic DNA both from unsorted PBMCs and from the negatively selected CD4+ and CD8+ fractions. Amplification of TCR beta CDR3 regions was done by immunoSEQ multiplex PCR with primers that anneal to V and J segments. A synthetic immune receptor repertoire was used to minimize amplification bias, and remaining bias was computationally removed after sequencing. The original methods were these. Custom Python scripts were used to quantify repertoire diversity as the Shannon entropy index. Unsorted, CD4+ and CD8+ repertoires were analyzed separately, except for combined analyses in which CD4+ and CD8+ sequences were merged in silico. A clone was considered expanded if an increase in frequency of at least 2-fold after treatment relative to C1D1 was found, and a pseudocount of 0.5 was applied to clones undetected at baseline. Singleton clones were defined as clones with 0 or 1 copy at C1D1, and non-singleton clones were defined as clones with 2 or more copies. Clones expanded in unsorted samples were labelled as CD4+, CD8+ or unknown by matching protein sequences in sorted samples from the same patient. Wilcoxon tests were applied to paired samples to test diversity changes from C1D1 to C4D1. The clones in this table, taken by TCRdb from immuneACCESS, are in-frame only. Not every clone is retained; where verified, under half of the shortfall comes from an unresolved V gene, and the cause of the rest is unknown. V and J calls and clone size come straight from that table; D and trimming were deduced from the DNA. The sample includes about 19,000 clones, with roughly 80% observed a single time. The ten most abundant clones make up roughly a sixth of the sample.

This TCR was recovered from a human donor with classical Hodgkin lymphoma. The chain joins TRBV11-2 to TRBJ2-3, with TRBD1 as a weak D call on 6 bases. Sequences were derived from peripheral blood mononuclear cells (PBMCs), sampled before the second cycle of nivolumab. The DNA reads TGTGCCAGCAGCTTAGCAGGGGATTTTAGCACAGATACGCAGTATTTT. It translates to CASSLAGDFSTDTQYF.